The 15 T cell receptor beta chains below all came from one sample that was sequenced in a study of blood T cell repertoires in COVID-19. Assay used: immunoSEQ multiplex PCR; TCRdb lists only in-frame clones, some missing. The sample carries under 350,000 clones, approximately 83% recorded once. Specimen: peripheral blood. The receptors originated from a woman between 65 and 79 years old with acute or convalescent COVID-19.

The chain has TRBV7-2 and TRBJ2-3, with 8 positions matching TRBD2. The CDR3 is made up of 15 amino acids. V was clipped by 2 bases and J by 6 bases; unmatched bases: 7. CDR1 and CDR2 from the germline V gene are SGHTA and FQGNSA. The CDR3 DNA sequence: TGTGCCAGCAGCTTACGAAGCGGGGGTTGGGATACGCAGTATTTT. Encoded protein: CASSLRSGGWDTQYF. The full variable domain, its missing parts supplied by reference TRBV7-2 and TRBJ2-3, is GAGVSQSPSNKVTEKGKDVELRCDPISGHTALYWYRQSLGQGLEFLIYFQGNSAPDKSGLPSDRFSAERTGGSVSTLTIQRTQQEDSAVYLCASSLRSGGWDTQYFGPGTRLTVL.

The chain combines TRBV5-8 with TRBJ1-2; tentative D call: TRBD1 (6 bases). Germline assignment: CDR1 SGHTS and CDR2 YDEGEE. The V and J ends lost 1 base and 7 bases respectively, with 14 bases between them. This CDR3 is 14 amino acids long. The CDR3 coding sequence is TGTGCCAGCAGCTTGTTGACAGGAGTTGGTGGCTACACCTTC. As protein: CASSLLTGVGGYTF.

The V gene is TRBV2, the J gene TRBJ1-1; tentatively, D is TRBD1 (6 bases). This CDR3 spans 14 amino acids. Germline CDR1 is SNHLY and CDR2 is FYNNEI. V was cut by 3 bases and J by 5 bases, with 13 bases left in between. The CDR3 nucleotides are TGTGCCAGCAGTGACAGGGTCGGGACAACTGAAGCTTTCTTT. Its protein product is CASSDRVGTTEAFF.

CDR3: CASSPSRGAQYEQYF. CDR3 nucleotides: TGTGCCAGCAGTCCTTCGCGGGGGGCTCAATACGAGCAGTACTTC. The chain recombines TRBV5-4 with TRBJ2-7; 8 bases fit TRBD2. Trimming removed 5 bases from V and 4 bases from J; junction bases left unmatched: 11. Germline assignment: CDR1 SGHNT and CDR2 YYREEE (reference sequence). CDR3 length: 15 residues.

This clone has more than one count but fewer than ten. The J gene is TRBJ2-2, the V gene TRBV12-3 or TRBV12-4; D ambiguous. The length of the CDR3 is 12 residues. V shed 3 bases and J shed 5 bases, with 4 bases lying between them. The CDR3 region is CASSFRTGELFF. The CDR3 coding sequence is TGTGCCAGCAGTTTTCGGACCGGGGAGCTGTTTTTT.

The chain uses TRBV27 and TRBJ1-3; D possibly corresponds to TRBD1 (6 bases). CDR1 and CDR2 from the germline V gene are MNHEY and SMNVEV (reference sequence). V lost 7 bases and J lost 3, with 7 bases in between. This CDR3 contains 12 residues. DNA of the CDR3: TGTGCCAGCAAGGGGGATGGAAACACCATATATTTT. This encodes CASKGDGNTIYF.

J is TRBJ2-5 and V is TRBV6-5; TRBD1 aligns across 7 bases. This CDR3 contains 11 residues. Per germline, CDR1 MNHEY and CDR2 SVGAGI. Losses at the gene ends were 6 bases for V and 10 bases for J; bases not matched to a gene: 5. The CDR3 loop reads CASSQGQLQYF. The CDR3, as DNA: TGTGCCAGCAGCCAGGGACAGCTCCAGTACTTC.

CDR3 sequence (DNA): TGCGCCAGCAGCGAGCAGGGGGTCTATGGCTACACCTTC. This sequence encodes CASSEQGVYGYTF. This sequence joins TRBV5-1 and TRBJ1-2; 7 bases match TRBD1. V lost 4 bases to trimming and J lost 4 bases; unmatched junction nucleotides: 4. Germline V gives CDR1 SGHRS, CDR2 YFSETQ. CDR3 length: 13 amino acids. Variable domain in full (rest from reference TRBV5-1 and TRBJ1-2): KAGVTQTPRYLIKTRGQQVTLSCSPISGHRSVSWYQQTPGQGLQFLFEYFSETQRNKGNFPGRFSGRQFSNSRSEMNVSTLELGDSALYLCASSEQGVYGYTFGSGTRLTVV.

This chain uses TRBV7-9 with TRBJ1-1; D gene uncertain. CDR1 and CDR2 from the germline V gene are SEHNR and FQNEAQ (reference sequence). Deletions cut 5 bases from V and 4 bases from J, with 11 bases between. The CDR3 length is 13 residues. For the CDR3, the DNA is TGTGCCAGCAGCCTGAGGTTAGCCACTGAAGCTTTCTTT. Translated, it gives CASSLRLATEAFF. The variable domain in full, with the rest retrieved from reference TRBV7-9 and TRBJ1-1, is DTGVSQNPRHKITKRGQNVTFRCDPISEHNRLYWYRQTLGQGPEFLTYFQNEAQLEKSRLLSDRFSAERPKGSFSTLEIQRTEQGDSAMYLCASSLRLATEAFFGQGTRLTVV.

This chain uses TRBV7-2 with TRBJ1-5; 9 nucleotides agree with TRBD1. Germline CDR1 reads SGHTA; CDR2 reads FQGNSA. With 4 bases clipped from V and 4 bases from J, the junction kept 2 bases outside the gene matches. The CDR3 spans 14 residues. The CDR3 reads CASSWGQGNQPQHF. In nucleotides, the CDR3 is TGTGCCAGCAGCTGGGGACAGGGTAATCAGCCCCAGCATTTT.

This clone has just a few counts. The J gene is TRBJ1-5, the V gene TRBV2; possible D gene TRBD1, 5 bases. Trimming left V 0 bases short and J 2 bases short, with 8 bases between. The CDR3 contains 15 residues. Per germline, CDR1 SNHLY and CDR2 FYNNEI. The CDR3 reads CASSEARGGNQPQHF. Here the CDR3 DNA reads TGTGCCAGCAGTGAAGCGCGGGGGGGCAATCAGCCCCAGCATTTT.

The chain recombines TRBV13 with TRBJ2-1; TRBD2 matches 11 bases. The CDR3 contains 15 residues. Germline assignment: CDR1 PRHDT and CDR2 FYEKMQ (reference sequence). Trimming at V came to 5 bases and at J to 4 bases, leaving 4 bases not matched to a gene. As DNA, the CDR3 is TGTGCCAGCAGCCTCAGACTAGCGGGGTACAATGAGCAGTTCTTC. It yields the protein CASSLRLAGYNEQFF.

V gene TRBV2 combines with J gene TRBJ1-3; no clear D. Trimming pared 5 bases from V and 0 bases from J, leaving 8 bases between. This CDR3 spans 14 amino acids. Germline values: CDR1 SNHLY, CDR2 FYNNEI. Here the CDR3 reads CASSFGISGNTIYF. The CDR3 coding sequence is TGTGCCAGCAGTTTCGGGATCTCTGGAAACACCATATATTTT.

The chain combines TRBV2 with TRBJ2-5; a possible D gene is TRBD1 (5 bases). Germline V lookup: CDR1 SNHLY, CDR2 FYNNEI. This CDR3 is built from 12 residues. Trimming removed 7 bases at V and 3 bases at J, with 9 bases between. CDR3 in DNA: TGTGCCAGCAAGGGGCTTAAAGAGACCCAGTACTTC. Its protein is CASKGLKETQYF.

The rearrangement joins TRBV7-8 to TRBJ2-3, with 7 bases matching TRBD2. The CDR3 runs to 17 residues. V was clipped by 2 bases and J by 0 bases; unmatched bases: 8. CDR1 SGHVS and CDR2 FQNEAQ come from the germline V gene. The CDR3 nucleotides are TGTGCCAGCAGCTTACGGTTGACTAGCACTAGCACAGATACGCAGTATTTT. It encodes CASSLRLTSTSTDTQYF.